A single sample is the source of the 7 T cell receptor beta chains below, sequenced in a study of shared clonotypes between healthy human individuals. The method was immunoSEQ multiplex PCR; TCRdb's version includes in-frame clones alone and lacks a portion of them. The table includes hundreds of thousands of clones, almost 97% detected once. Material: naive CD4+ T cells sorted from blood. The subset here: CD45RA+ positively selected. These receptors all come from a woman under 40 in good health.

The genes are TRBV6-5 and TRBJ1-1; TRBD1 is a possible D gene (5 bases). The germline V and J ends were trimmed by 8 bases and 7 bases, with 14 bases remaining between them. Germline lookup yields CDR1 MNHEY and CDR2 SVGAGI. This CDR3 is 12 amino acids long. DNA for the CDR3: TGTGCCAGCGGGAACAGGTTTCTTGAAGCTTTCTTT. Protein sequence: CASGNRFLEAFF.

The V call is TRBV5-4, the J call TRBJ2-1; 7 positions agree with TRBD1. The CDR3 runs to 14 residues. Trimming removed 3 bases from V and 8 bases from J; junction bases left unmatched: 8. The germline V gene has CDR1 SGHNT and CDR2 YYREEE (reference sequence). This CDR3 is CASSWDTDRDEQFF. The DNA of the CDR3 is TGTGCCAGCAGCTGGGATACTGACAGGGATGAGCAGTTCTTC. The full variable domain, in which reference TRBV5-4 and TRBJ2-1 provide the parts outside the CDR3, is ETGVTQSPTHLIKTRGQQVTLRCSSQSGHNTVSWYQQALGQGPQFIFQYYREEENGRGNFPPRFSGLQFPNYSSELNVNALELDDSALYLCASSWDTDRDEQFFGPGTRLTVL.

The chain uses TRBV28 and TRBJ1-2; D unresolved. Trimming stripped 11 bases from V and 5 bases from J, with 15 bases between. Germline V gene sequence: CDR1 MDHEN, CDR2 SYDVKM. The CDR3 spans 12 residues. The CDR3 DNA is TGTGCCTCTCAAGGACGGTTTTATGGCTACACCTTC. Translating it yields CASQGRFYGYTF.

This chain joins TRBV29-1 and TRBJ2-3; 12 nucleotides line up with TRBD2. Germline V gene lookup returns CDR1 SQVTM and CDR2 ANQGSEA. The CDR3 runs 18 residues. V shed 4 bases, J shed 0 bases, and the junction held 11 bases outside the gene matches. This chain's CDR3 is CSVVWTSGMGTSTDTQYF. CDR3 sequence (DNA): TGCAGCGTTGTCTGGACTAGCGGGATGGGGACTAGCACAGATACGCAGTATTTT.

For the CDR3, the DNA is TGCGCCAGCAGCTTGGAAGCGCTAGCGGGAGGGCCCCCCCATAATGAGCAGTTCTTC. Translation: CASSLEALAGGPPHNEQFF. The chain uses TRBV5-1 and TRBJ2-1, with 12 bases fitting TRBD2. CDR3 size: 19 residues. The germline gives CDR1 SGHRS, CDR2 YFSETQ. The J segment lost 7 bases and the V segment lost 0 bases, leaving 14 bases of the junction unmatched.

This chain joins TRBV28 and TRBJ2-1; D gene uncertain. This CDR3 has 13 residues. The V gene lost 7 bases and the J gene lost 4 bases, with 11 bases spanning the gap. CDR1 and CDR2 (germline): MDHEN, SYDVKM. CDR3 nucleotide sequence: TGTGCCAGCACGACGCTATTTTACAATGAGCAGTTCTTC. Its protein product is CASTTLFYNEQFF. Drawing the rest from reference TRBV28 and TRBJ2-1, the complete variable domain is DVKVTQSSRYLVKRTGEKVFLECVQDMDHENMFWYRQDPGLGLRLIYFSYDVKMKEKGDIPEGYSVSREKKERFSLILESASTNQTSMYLCASTTLFYNEQFFGPGTRLTVL.

This clone occurred a few times. The chain couples TRBV7-2 to TRBJ1-2; 8 bases map to TRBD1. Germline CDR1 reads SGHTA; CDR2 reads FQGNSA. The CDR3 runs to 14 residues. The junction had 6 bases not matched to a gene; V was cut back by 5 bases and J by 4 bases. CDR3 in amino acids: CASSPPGGSYGYTF. The CDR3 DNA reads as TGTGCCAGCAGCCCCCCAGGGGGCTCCTATGGCTACACCTTC.